Following are 20 T cell receptor beta chains from one sample sequenced in a study of shared clonotypes between healthy human individuals. Assay used: immunoSEQ multiplex PCR; TCRdb lists only in-frame clones, some missing. The sample includes about 1 million clones, under 80% seen only once; the top ten take approximately 1.5%. Sequencing was carried out using memory CD4+ T cells sorted from blood. Subset of the sample: CD45RA-negative fraction. The receptors were gathered from a man between 18 and 35 years old in good health.

The count of this clone is one. The CDR3 region is CASSIGTSGVQKQFF. The CDR3 nucleotides are TGTGCCAGTAGTATAGGGACTAGCGGGGTTCAAAAGCAGTTCTTC. The chain links TRBV19 to TRBJ2-1; 12 nucleotides match TRBD2. The CDR3 runs 15 residues. Germline V gene sequence: CDR1 LNHDA, CDR2 SQIVND (reference sequence). J gave up 11 bases and V 1 base, and 6 bases lay outside the gene matches.

V gene TRBV5-1 combines with J gene TRBJ2-7; no firm D call. Deletions cut 3 bases from V and 5 bases from J, with 9 bases between. The CDR3 consists of 12 residues. Germline V CDR1 and CDR2: SGHRS, YFSETQ. The CDR3: CASSYMGNEQYF. The CDR3 coding sequence is TGCGCCAGCAGCTATATGGGAAACGAGCAGTACTTC.

The V and J genes are TRBV7-9 and TRBJ2-1; possibly TRBD1 or TRBD2 for D (6 bases each). CDR1 is SEHNR, CDR2 FQNEAQ, per germline (reference sequence). V gave up 0 bases and J gave up 8 bases, with 11 bases separating them. The CDR3 runs 14 residues. DNA for the CDR3: TGTGCCAGCAGCTTAGCTCATCGGGGGCATGAGCAGTTCTTC. Translation gives CASSLAHRGHEQFF.

The chain has TRBV27 and TRBJ1-4; 7 bases match TRBD1. After removal of 5 bases from V and 2 bases from J, the junction contained 8 bases not matched to a gene. CDR1 and CDR2 from the germline V gene are MNHEY and SMNVEV (reference sequence). This CDR3 spans 16 amino acids. The CDR3 DNA reads as TGTGCCAGCAGTGAGACAGGGAGAAAGACTAATGAAAAACTGTTTTTT. Amino acid sequence: CASSETGRKTNEKLFF.

Turning to this clone: Other DNA sequences in the sample encode the same CDR3. The rearrangement joins TRBV6-1 to TRBJ2-2, with 7 positions matching TRBD2. Germline assignment: CDR1 MNHNS and CDR2 SASEGT. The length of the CDR3 is 16 residues. Trimming at V came to 2 bases and at J to 0 bases, leaving 3 bases not matched to a gene. This chain's CDR3 is CASSERAGANTGELFF. CDR3 in DNA: TGTGCCAGCAGTGAAAGGGCGGGGGCGAACACCGGGGAGCTGTTTTTT.

As regards this clone: Within the sample, other DNA sequences also encode this same CDR3. V and J are TRBV30 and TRBJ1-5, with D unresolved. Germline CDR1 reads GTSNPN; CDR2 reads SVGIG (reference sequence). The V and J ends lost 2 bases and 0 bases respectively, with 5 bases between them. The CDR3 is made up of 13 amino acids. CDR3 sequence (DNA): TGTGCCTGGAGTCTGGATAGCAATCAGCCCCAGCATTTT. Its protein is CAWSLDSNQPQHF.

Concerning this clone itself: The junction differs from germline at one of its ends, possibly a read error. J is TRBJ1-3 and V is TRBV4-1; D is possibly TRBD1 (5 bases). In germline, CDR1 is MGHRA, CDR2 YSYEKL. The CDR3 runs 14 residues. The CDR3 spells CASSQVQWGGTEDF. CDR3 DNA: TGCGCCAGCAGCCAAGTTCAGTGGGGAGGGACGGAGGATTTT.

This clone was found once. The rearrangement joins TRBV4-3 to TRBJ2-7; 10 bases agree with TRBD1. Germline CDR1 LGHNA, CDR2 YSLEER. The CDR3 is made up of 20 amino acids. Germline trimming cut 0 bases from V and 5 bases from J; bases unmatched to any gene: 19. The CDR3 spells CASSQDLFGTGATGFHEQYF. CDR3 bases: TGCGCCAGCAGCCAAGATCTCTTTGGGACAGGGGCCACTGGGTTCCACGAGCAGTACTTC.

This chain connects TRBV7-9 to TRBJ2-3, with TRBD2 matching over 8 bases. The V and J ends lost 3 bases and 2 bases, in that order; junction bases with no gene match: 7. In germline, CDR1 is SEHNR, CDR2 FQNEAQ (reference sequence). CDR3 length equals 16 residues. The CDR3 DNA reads as TGTGCCAGCAGCTTGTTAGCGGGATCCACCACAGATACGCAGTATTTT. Its protein product is CASSLLAGSTTDTQYF. Full variable domain (outside the CDR3, taken from reference TRBV7-9 and TRBJ2-3): DTGVSQNPRHKITKRGQNVTFRCDPISEHNRLYWYRQTLGQGPEFLTYFQNEAQLEKSRLLSDRFSAERPKGSFSTLEIQRTEQGDSAMYLCASSLLAGSTTDTQYFGPGTRLTVL.

This clone was detected many times. V is TRBV10-3 and J is TRBJ2-2; possibly TRBD1 for D (5 bases). Looked up from germline, CDR1 is ENHRY and CDR2 is SYGVKD. The CDR3 covers 14 residues. Trimming removed 0 bases from V and 4 bases from J, with 6 bases in between. CDR3 sequence (DNA): TGTGCCATCAGTGAGTCCAGGGTCACCGGGGAGCTGTTTTTT. The encoded protein is CAISESRVTGELFF.

V is TRBV4-2 and J is TRBJ2-7; the match to TRBD1 covers 9 bases. V lost 1 base, J lost 5 bases, and 6 bases stayed unmatched. The CDR3 has 15 amino acids. CDR1 and CDR2 (germline): LGHNA, YNFKEQ. The CDR3 loop reads CASSQVGTGSHEQYF. CDR3 bases: TGTGCCAGCAGCCAAGTCGGGACAGGGTCCCACGAGCAGTACTTC.

The V gene is TRBV10-3, the J gene TRBJ2-5, with 9 bases identical to TRBD1. Germline CDR1 and CDR2: ENHRY and SYGVKD. The CDR3 spans 14 residues. J lost 7 bases, V lost 6 bases, and 9 bases had no gene match. The CDR3 DNA follows: TGTGCCATCAGCGGGACAGGGACGAAGGGGACCCAGTACTTC. It yields the protein CAISGTGTKGTQYF.

The chain uses TRBV7-2 and TRBJ2-5; weak D call: TRBD1 (6 bases). Between the trimmed V and J ends, which lost 7 bases and 5 bases, there was a span of 17 bases. Germline loops: CDR1 SGHTA, CDR2 FQGNSA. CDR3 size: 14 residues. CDR3 residues: CASTETGIEETQYF. The CDR3 nucleotides read TGTGCCAGCACCGAGACAGGAATTGAGGAGACCCAGTACTTC.

The rearrangement links TRBV10-2 to TRBJ1-2; D unresolved. Germline lookup yields CDR1 WSHSY and CDR2 SAAADI. This CDR3 is 17 amino acids long. V lost 5 bases to trimming and J lost 0 bases, with 19 bases between them. This chain's CDR3 is CASSLDLIPRANYGYTF. In DNA, the CDR3 is TGCGCCAGCAGTTTAGACCTAATCCCAAGAGCTAACTATGGCTACACCTTC.

This chain joins TRBV6-4 and TRBJ1-1; D is possibly TRBD1 (5 bases). Germline-derived CDR1 and CDR2 are MRHNA and SNTAGT. V was shortened by 4 bases and J by 1 base, with 7 bases between the two germline ends. This CDR3 spans 13 amino acids. CDR3 bases: TGTGCCAGCAGTGTACAGGAGAACACTGAAGCTTTCTTT. Its protein is CASSVQENTEAFF.

This clone showed up just once. This chain links TRBV2 with TRBJ2-7; the D gene is possibly TRBD1 (5 bases). CDR1 is SNHLY, CDR2 FYNNEI, per germline. This CDR3 contains 11 residues. The V and J ends lost 6 bases and 6 bases respectively, with 9 bases between them. CDR3 in DNA: TGTGCCAGCAGCCAAACAGGCGAGCAGTACTTC. Translating gives CASSQTGEQYF.

The chain is built from TRBV12-5 and TRBJ2-5, with TRBD2 matching over 10 bases. Germline V lookup: CDR1 LGHNT, CDR2 FRNRAP. The V and J ends lost 0 bases and 0 bases, in that order; junction bases with no gene match: 10. CDR3 length equals 19 residues. The CDR3 DNA reads TGTGCTAGTGGTTTGGTACCAAGCGGGAGGGGCCGGTACCAAGAGACCCAGTACTTC. Translated: CASGLVPSGRGRYQETQYF.

Concerning this clone itself: Other DNA sequences from this sample encode an identical CDR3 as well. This chain connects TRBV2 to TRBJ2-2; TRBD1 aligns across 10 bases. V trimming: 6 bases; J trimming: 2 bases; junction bases outside the gene matches: 3. Germline-derived CDR1 and CDR2 are SNHLY and FYNNEI. The CDR3 consists of 15 residues. CDR3 protein: CASRGQGRNTGELFF. The CDR3 DNA reads as TGTGCCAGCAGGGGACAGGGGCGCAACACCGGGGAGCTGTTTTTT.

The chain carries TRBV25-1 and TRBJ2-1; 12 nucleotides match TRBD2. This CDR3 spans 16 amino acids. The trim removed 3 bases at V and 6 bases at J, leaving 6 bases unmatched. The germline V gene has CDR1 MGHDK and CDR2 SYGVNS. CDR3 sequence reads: CASSEPPGLAGNEQFF. In DNA form, the CDR3 reads TGTGCCAGCAGTGAGCCCCCGGGACTAGCGGGCAATGAGCAGTTCTTC.

The rearrangement links TRBV15 to TRBJ1-5, with D unresolved. The CDR3 loop spans 13 amino acids. The germline V gene has CDR1 LNHNV and CDR2 YYDKDF (reference sequence). V dropped 9 bases and J dropped 4 bases, with 13 bases sitting between them. CDR3 amino acids: CATGVDINQPQHF. The DNA for the CDR3 is TGTGCCACTGGGGTTGACATAAATCAGCCCCAGCATTTT.